The rows below give T cell receptor beta chains drawn from one sample of a study of CD8 T cells in ankylosing spondylitis. TCRdb called the 5' RACE reads again in MiXCR, with one record for every CDR3 protein. The table records about 170,000 distinct CDR3 sequences, 18% of them present only once. Sequencing input: blood, either unsorted or a sorted T cell fraction (not recorded which). The receptors shown here come from a male donor with ankylosing spondylitis or in good health (not recorded which). CDR3s include the opening cysteine and the closing phenylalanine or tryptophan. Expanded clones get a size class; other rows say once, few or many, or leave the size out.

clone size: many; J gene: TRBJ2-7; V gene: TRBV5-1; CDR3 length: 17; CDR3 protein: CASSLGDRGATAYEQYF
clone size: .; J gene: TRBJ1-5; V gene: TRBV7-9; CDR3 length: 15; CDR3 protein: CASSLASGGGQPQHF
clone size: .; J gene: TRBJ2-7; V gene: TRBV20-1; CDR3 length: 17; CDR3 protein: CSARSKGWTSGRYEQYF
clone size: many; J gene: TRBJ2-1; V gene: TRBV7-6; CDR3 length: 16; CDR3 protein: CASSLISGYSYNEQFF
clone size: once; J gene: TRBJ2-1; V gene: TRBV19; CDR3 length: 16; CDR3 protein: CASSFQTSGIYNEQFF
clone size: few; J gene: TRBJ2-7; V gene: TRBV6-1; CDR3 length: 18; CDR3 protein: CASKEIWSAGGISYEQYF
clone size: many; J gene: TRBJ2-7; V gene: TRBV6-5; CDR3 length: 12; CDR3 protein: CASSSRDFEQYF
clone size: .; J gene: TRBJ1-1; V gene: TRBV6-1; CDR3 length: 13; CDR3 protein: CASSEAGNTEAFF
clone size: many; J gene: TRBJ2-3; V gene: TRBV4-1; CDR3 length: 13; CDR3 protein: CASSFSSPDTQYF
clone size: many; J gene: TRBJ2-7; V gene: TRBV20-1; CDR3 length: 13; CDR3 protein: CSARDQGGFEQYF
clone size: many; J gene: TRBJ2-7; V gene: TRBV20-1; CDR3 length: 19; CDR3 protein: CSASSLPGQGFRGSYEQYF
clone size: .; J gene: TRBJ1-5; V gene: TRBV28; CDR3 length: 20; CDR3 protein: CASSSPTGTPRRRSNQPQHF
clone size: .; J gene: TRBJ2-7; V gene: TRBV5-1; CDR3 length: 15; CDR3 protein: CASSPGTSGGTEQYF
clone size: many; J gene: TRBJ2-2; V gene: TRBV11-2; CDR3 length: 11; CDR3 protein: CASSLTGELFF
clone size: many; J gene: TRBJ1-5; V gene: TRBV19; CDR3 length: 11; CDR3 protein: CASSISGPQHF
clone size: .; J gene: TRBJ1-2; V gene: TRBV11-3; CDR3 length: 16; CDR3 protein: CASSLVRAPGKHGYTF
clone size: .; J gene: TRBJ2-2; V gene: TRBV5-1; CDR3 length: 14; CDR3 protein: CASSPTGWGGELFF
clone size: .; J gene: TRBJ1-1; V gene: TRBV10-3; CDR3 length: 14; CDR3 protein: CAISWGTVNTEAFF
clone size: .; J gene: TRBJ2-4; V gene: TRBV2; CDR3 length: 14; CDR3 protein: CASSWTGREAIQYF
clone size: .; J gene: TRBJ1-1; V gene: TRBV20-1; CDR3 length: 12; CDR3 protein: CSARAQNTEAFF
clone size: .; J gene: TRBJ2-2; V gene: TRBV30; CDR3 length: 14; CDR3 protein: CAWKAGSNTGELFF
clone size: many; J gene: TRBJ2-7; V gene: TRBV24-1; CDR3 length: 11; CDR3 protein: CATSRLVEQYF
clone size: many; J gene: TRBJ2-3; V gene: TRBV20-1; CDR3 length: 14; CDR3 protein: CSARNSGGTDTQYF
clone size: once; J gene: TRBJ2-5; V gene: TRBV12-3/TRBV12-4; CDR3 length: 14; CDR3 protein: CASSPSDGQETQYF
clone size: many; J gene: TRBJ1-5; V gene: TRBV5-1; CDR3 length: 13; CDR3 protein: CASSEDINQPQHF
clone size: .; J gene: TRBJ1-5; V gene: TRBV19; CDR3 length: 13; CDR3 protein: CATSDRERQPQHF
clone size: many; J gene: TRBJ2-2; V gene: TRBV28; CDR3 length: 14; CDR3 protein: CASSLAGGTGELFF